One sample yielded the 20 T cell receptor beta chains listed below, sequenced in a study of cytomegalovirus exposure and HLA in healthy donors. Primers included in the PCR were 60 Vbeta and 13 Jbeta primers. Data came from immunoSEQ multiplex PCR; TCRdb stores just in-frame clones and leaves some out. Among about 170,000 clones listed, around four fifths were seen once. Sample: PBMCs. All receptors derive from a female donor in good health and CMV-seronegative.

The genes are TRBV9 and TRBJ2-3; 8 nucleotides agree with TRBD2. V shed 3 bases, J shed 1 base, and the junction held 1 base outside the gene matches. The CDR3 is made up of 14 amino acids. The germline gives CDR1 SGDLS, CDR2 YYNGEE. The CDR3 loop reads CASSAGGGTDTQYF. DNA of the CDR3: TGTGCCAGCAGCGCGGGGGGGGGCACAGATACGCAGTATTTT.

This chain connects TRBV7-3 to TRBJ2-2, with 11 bases aligning to TRBD1. Germline CDR1 reads SGHTA; CDR2 reads FQGTGA. Trimming cost V 1 base and J 5 bases; bases outside gene matches: 3. This CDR3 region has 16 residues. CDR3 bases: TGTGCCAGCAGCTTAATGGGGACAGGGGGGACCGGGGAGCTGTTTTTT. It yields the protein CASSLMGTGGTGELFF.

This rearrangement joins TRBV18 to TRBJ1-3, with D possibly matching TRBD1 (5 bases). V shed 5 bases and J shed 0 bases, with 8 bases lying between them. The CDR3 is made up of 14 amino acids. Germline V gives CDR1 KGHSH, CDR2 LQKENI. The CDR3 region is CASSAGNSGNTIYF. In DNA, the CDR3 is TGTGCCAGCTCAGCAGGGAACTCTGGAAACACCATATATTTT.

J is TRBJ1-1 and V is TRBV19, with unresolved D. The V end lost 6 bases, the J end lost 1 base, and 9 bases lay between the germline ends. CDR3 size: 13 residues. Germline V gene lookup returns CDR1 LNHDA and CDR2 SQIVND (reference sequence). CDR3 sequence reads: CASSYNRNTEAFF. DNA for the CDR3: TGTGCCAGTAGCTACAACAGGAACACTGAAGCTTTCTTT.

This clone was picked up a small number of times. The chain has TRBV7-9 and TRBJ1-6; 8 bases map to TRBD1. The ends lost 6 bases at V and 9 bases at J; junction bases unmatched: 10. The CDR3 covers 15 residues. CDR1 is SEHNR and CDR2 is FQNEAQ in the germline V gene (reference sequence). This chain's CDR3 is CASSFGQGISSPLHF. Written as DNA, the CDR3 is TGTGCCAGCAGTTTCGGACAGGGCATTAGTTCACCCCTCCACTTT. Variable domain in full (rest from reference TRBV7-9 and TRBJ1-6): DTGVSQNPRHKITKRGQNVTFRCDPISEHNRLYWYRQTLGQGPEFLTYFQNEAQLEKSRLLSDRFSAERPKGSFSTLEIQRTEQGDSAMYLCASSFGQGISSPLHFGNGTRLTVT.

In this sample, this clone turned up a few times. This chain connects TRBV4-1 to TRBJ2-5; TRBD2 matches 13 bases. Trimming cost V 3 bases and J 2 bases; bases outside gene matches: 3. Germline loops: CDR1 MGHRA, CDR2 YSYEKL. CDR3 size: 16 residues. The CDR3 DNA is TGCGCCAGCAGCCATGGACTAGCGGGGGATCAAGAGACCCAGTACTTC. Amino acids: CASSHGLAGDQETQYF.

This clone was seen more than once but under ten times. V usage is TRBV11-3 and J usage is TRBJ2-7; a possible D gene is TRBD1 (5 bases). Germline V CDR1 and CDR2: SGHNT, YENEEA. Trimming took 5 bases from V and 3 from J, leaving 8 bases between them. This CDR3 has 12 amino acids. The CDR3 spells CASSVTGYEQYF. CDR3 nucleotide sequence: TGTGCCAGCAGCGTAACAGGCTACGAGCAGTACTTC. Complete variable domain (other parts from reference TRBV11-3 and TRBJ2-7): EAGVVQSPRYKIIEKKQPVAFWCNPISGHNTLYWYLQNLGQGPELLIRYENEEAVDDSQLPKDRFSAERLKGVDSTLKIQPAELGDSAVYLCASSVTGYEQYFGPGTRLTVT.

The V gene is TRBV27, the J gene TRBJ1-1, with a possible D match to TRBD1 (6 bases). Trimming shortened V by 4 bases and J by 1 base, and 7 bases separated the two germline ends. CDR1 is MNHEY and CDR2 is SMNVEV in the germline V gene (reference sequence). The CDR3 runs to 13 residues. CDR3 DNA sequence: TGTGCCAGCAGTTCGGGACAGAACACTGAAGCTTTCTTT. This sequence encodes CASSSGQNTEAFF.

This clone was counted a few times. J is TRBJ1-1 and V is TRBV7-9, with unresolved D. This CDR3 is built from 15 residues. CDR1 and CDR2 from the germline V gene are SEHNR and FQNEAQ (reference sequence). V lost 3 bases, J lost 0 bases, and 11 bases lay in between. CDR3 in DNA: TGTGCCAGCAGCTTCTCCCACCCAGTGAACACTGAAGCTTTCTTT. Translating it yields CASSFSHPVNTEAFF.

The chain couples TRBV7-2 to TRBJ1-2, with D unresolved. Germline CDR1 SGHTA, CDR2 FQGNSA. CDR3 size: 12 residues. The V gene lost 4 bases and the J gene lost 8 bases, with 11 bases spanning the gap. This CDR3 is CASSSWGGGYTF. CDR3 nucleotide sequence: TGTGCCAGCAGCTCCTGGGGAGGGGGCTACACCTTC.

The chain links TRBV20-1 to TRBJ2-5; D gene ambiguous. The better agreement between TRBJ2-7 and the DNA end casts doubt on the J call. Per germline, CDR1 DFQATT and CDR2 SNEGSKA (reference sequence). The CDR3 extends over 10 amino acids. CDR3: CSAANYEQYF. CDR3 DNA: TGCAGTGCTGCCAATTACGAGCAGTACTTC.

The J gene is TRBJ2-1, the V gene TRBV30, with 15 bases aligning to TRBD2. The length of the CDR3 is 18 residues. Germline CDR1 GTSNPN, CDR2 SVGIG (reference sequence). V dropped 1 base and J dropped 6; count of bases not matched to a gene: 10. The CDR3: CAWSGGLAGGQFSNEQFF. The CDR3 coding sequence is TGTGCCTGGAGTGGAGGACTAGCGGGAGGGCAGTTTAGCAATGAGCAGTTCTTC. The full variable domain, its missing parts supplied by reference TRBV30 and TRBJ2-1, is SQTIHQWPATLVQPVGSPLSLECTVEGTSNPNLYWYRQAAGRGLQLLFYSVGIGQISSEVPQNLSASRPQDRQFILSSKKLLLSDSGFYLCAWSGGLAGGQFSNEQFFGPGTRLTVL.

This clone showed up just a few times. The chain recombines TRBV7-3 with TRBJ1-6, with D maybe TRBD1 (6 bases). V lost 4 bases and J 9 bases, leaving 13 bases between the germline ends. From germline, CDR1 is SGHTA and CDR2 FQGTGA. The CDR3 is 14 residues long. The CDR3 sequence is CASSSGHVRSPLHF. The CDR3 DNA reads as TGTGCCAGCAGCTCGGGACACGTGCGTTCACCCCTCCACTTT. The full variable domain, rest sourced from reference TRBV7-3 and TRBJ1-6, is GAGVSQTPSNKVTEKGKYVELRCDPISGHTALYWYRQSLGQGPEFLIYFQGTGAADDSGLPNDRFFAVRPEGSVSTLKIQRTERGDSAVYLCASSSGHVRSPLHFGNGTRLTVT.

The genes are TRBV9 and TRBJ2-3; weak D call: TRBD2 (6 bases). CDR3 length: 15 residues. Trimming shortened V by 3 bases and J by 2 bases, and 13 bases separated the two germline ends. Germline V gene lookup returns CDR1 SGDLS and CDR2 YYNGEE. CDR3 in amino acids: CASSGRGLYTDTQYF. The CDR3 DNA reads TGTGCCAGCAGCGGACGGGGACTGTACACAGATACGCAGTATTTT.

J is TRBJ1-2 and V is TRBV5-4; a possible D gene is TRBD1 (6 bases). The CDR3 is 15 residues long. Deletions cut 2 bases from V and 3 bases from J, with 14 bases between. Germline CDR1 SGHNT, CDR2 YYREEE (reference sequence). The CDR3 loop is CASSFRDTADYGYTF. DNA of the CDR3: TGTGCCAGCAGCTTTCGGGACACGGCTGACTATGGCTACACCTTC. The whole variable domain, remainder taken from reference TRBV5-4 and TRBJ1-2, is ETGVTQSPTHLIKTRGQQVTLRCSSQSGHNTVSWYQQALGQGPQFIFQYYREEENGRGNFPPRFSGLQFPNYSSELNVNALELDDSALYLCASSFRDTADYGYTFGSGTRLTVV.

The rearrangement joins TRBV4-1 to TRBJ2-7; 8 bases line up with TRBD2. This CDR3 spans 17 amino acids. The germline CDR1 and CDR2 sequences are MGHRA and YSYEKL. V lost 1 base, J lost 3 bases, and 11 bases stayed unmatched. The CDR3 reads CASSQVGAGEGFYEQYF. The CDR3 bases are TGCGCCAGCAGCCAAGTAGGAGCGGGAGAAGGGTTCTACGAGCAGTACTTC.

The chain employs TRBV5-8 and TRBJ2-7, with a possible D match to TRBD2 (6 bases). The V end lost 0 bases, the J end lost 4 bases, and 14 bases lay between the germline ends. The CDR3 runs 15 residues. The germline gives CDR1 SGHTS, CDR2 YDEGEE. Here the CDR3 DNA reads TGTGCCAGCAGCTTGGGGGAGGTCGAGTTATACGAGCAGTACTTC. It is translated as CASSLGEVELYEQYF.

This clone was seen a single time. V gene TRBV7-8 combines with J gene TRBJ1-1, with D hard to call. The CDR3 runs 15 residues. V lost 3 bases and J lost 10, with 21 bases in between. Germline V lookup: CDR1 SGHVS, CDR2 FQNEAQ. The CDR3 is CASSFNYVESAPAFF. CDR3 bases: TGTGCCAGCAGCTTTAATTACGTCGAGTCTGCGCCAGCTTTCTTT.

This clone has a handful of counts. CDR3 DNA sequence: TGTGCCAGCAGTACCGGGACAGGGCCCGAGCAGTACTTC. Translating it yields CASSTGTGPEQYF. The J gene is TRBJ2-7, the V gene TRBV6-6, with 9 bases matching TRBD1. Germline CDR1 MNHNY, CDR2 SVGAGI (reference sequence). This CDR3 has 13 residues. J gave up 6 bases and V 5 bases, and 5 bases lay outside the gene matches.

As regards this clone: An end of the junction differs from the germline gene, which may be a read error. J is TRBJ2-1 and V is TRBV7-9, with D unclear. The CDR3 length is 14 residues. Per germline, CDR1 SEHNR and CDR2 FQNEAQ (reference sequence). CDR3 DNA sequence: TGTTCCAGCAGCTTAGTCGGTACCTACAATGAGCAGTTCTTC. Translation gives CSSSLVGTYNEQFF.